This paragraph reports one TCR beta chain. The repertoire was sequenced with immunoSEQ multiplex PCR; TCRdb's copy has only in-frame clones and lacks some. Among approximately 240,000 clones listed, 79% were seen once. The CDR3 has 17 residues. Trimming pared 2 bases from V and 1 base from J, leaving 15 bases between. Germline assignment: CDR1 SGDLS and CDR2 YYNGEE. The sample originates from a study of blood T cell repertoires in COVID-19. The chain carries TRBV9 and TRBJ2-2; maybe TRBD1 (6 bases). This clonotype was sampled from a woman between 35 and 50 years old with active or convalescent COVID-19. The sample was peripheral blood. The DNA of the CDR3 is TGTGCCAGCAGCGTTCCCACAGGGATGAAGAACACCGGGGAGCTGTTTTTT. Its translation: CASSVPTGMKNTGELFF.